The text below deals with one T cell receptor (beta chain). No antigen is known for it. In germline, CDR1 is MNHNS, CDR2 SASEGT. J gave up 4 bases and V 1 base, and 8 bases lay outside the gene matches. This CDR3 spans 18 amino acids. The record originates from a study of cytomegalovirus exposure and HLA in healthy donors. Amplification used 60 Vbeta primers and 13 Jbeta primers. TCRdb's table, derived via immunoSEQ multiplex PCR, lists solely in-frame clones and lacks some. The sample holds roughly 130,000 clones, around 80% seen once. The study, taken as a whole, reports: A later analysis linked a missense DCLRE1C variant to TCR beta V- and J-gene trimming.

Sequences were obtained from PBMCs. The genes are TRBV6-1 and TRBJ2-1, with 12 bases lining up with TRBD2. This TCR was sampled from a woman between 35 and 50 years old in good health and CMV-seronegative. The CDR3 coding sequence is TGTGCCAGCAGTGAAGGACTAGCGGGGGACTTTTATTACAATGAGCAGTTCTTC. Residues: CASSEGLAGDFYYNEQFF.